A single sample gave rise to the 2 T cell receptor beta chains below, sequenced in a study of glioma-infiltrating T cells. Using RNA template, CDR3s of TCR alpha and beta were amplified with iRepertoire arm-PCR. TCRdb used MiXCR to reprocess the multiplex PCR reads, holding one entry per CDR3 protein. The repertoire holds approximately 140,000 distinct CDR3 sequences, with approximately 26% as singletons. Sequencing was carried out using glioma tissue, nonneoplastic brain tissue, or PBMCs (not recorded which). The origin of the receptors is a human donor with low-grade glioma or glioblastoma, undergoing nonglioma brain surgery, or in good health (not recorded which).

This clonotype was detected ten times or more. Here the CDR3 reads CSARDGGRGFADTQYF. The CDR3 DNA reads TGCAGTGCTAGAGACGGGGGCAGGGGGTTCGCAGATACGCAGTATTTT. J is TRBJ2-3 and V is TRBV20-1; D is possibly TRBD1 (7 bases). V was trimmed by 0 bases and J by 4 bases, leaving 17 bases between them. The CDR3 contains 16 residues. The germline CDR1 and CDR2 sequences are DFQATT and SNEGSKA (reference sequence).

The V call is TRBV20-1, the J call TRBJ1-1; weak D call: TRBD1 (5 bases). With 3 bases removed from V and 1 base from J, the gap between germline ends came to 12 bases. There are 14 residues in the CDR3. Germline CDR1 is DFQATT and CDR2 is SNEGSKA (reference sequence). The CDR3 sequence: CSAREGSGNTEAFF. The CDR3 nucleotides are TGCAGTGCTAGGGAGGGGAGTGGGAACACTGAAGCTTTCTTT.